A selection of T cell receptor beta chains follows, all from one sample in a study of shared clonotypes between healthy human individuals. Profiled with immunoSEQ multiplex PCR; TCRdb holds only in-frame clones, not every one. This sample has some 1 million clones, with around 75% found just once. Sequencing was performed on memory CD4+ T cells sorted from blood. These receptors originate from a young man in good health. The CDR3 runs from the conserved cysteine through the conserved F or W. The D gene is left open where the match is weak. Only some rows state a clone size, as once, few, many or a class for expanded clones.

V gene	J gene	clone size	CDR3 length	D gene	CDR3 protein	CDR3 DNA
TRBV13	TRBJ2-3	.	15	.	CASSLSTPGADTQYF	TGTGCCAGCAGCTTAAGTACGCCGGGAGCAGATACGCAGTATTTT
TRBV19	TRBJ1-5	.	17	TRBD1	CASRTGGAMMNNQPQHF	TGTGCCAGTAGGACAGGGGGCGCGATGATGAACAATCAGCCCCAGCATTTT
TRBV10-3	TRBJ1-4	few	11	.	CAISGGTKLFF	TGTGCCATCAGTGGGGGGACAAAACTGTTTTTT
TRBV28	TRBJ2-7	.	14	.	CATSGTTFRYEQYF	TGTGCCACGTCCGGGACAACGTTTCGCTACGAGCAGTACTTC
TRBV6-1	TRBJ1-5	once	16	.	CASSEISRVGNQPQHF	TGTGCCAGCAGTGAAATCAGCAGGGTCGGCAATCAGCCCCAGCATTTT
TRBV19	TRBJ2-1	few	14	.	CASKDRTLNNEQFF	TGTGCCAGTAAAGATAGGACACTTAACAATGAGCAGTTCTTC
TRBV10-1	TRBJ2-7	.	14	TRBD2	CASSPSGRTGEQYF	TGCGCCAGCAGTCCTAGCGGGAGAACGGGGGAGCAGTACTTC
TRBV30	TRBJ2-2	.	14	.	CALTPGWDTGELFF	TGTGCCTTGACACCGGGATGGGACACCGGGGAGCTGTTTTTT
TRBV6-5	TRBJ1-5	few	14	.	CASSETYSNQPQHF	TGTGCCAGCAGCGAGACCTATAGCAATCAGCCCCAGCATTTT
TRBV7-9	TRBJ1-2	.	15	.	CASSLNAGANYGYTF	TGTGCCAGCAGCTTAAACGCCGGCGCTAACTATGGCTACACCTTC
TRBV7-2	TRBJ1-6	.	14	.	CASSFGQGYSPLHF	TGTGCCAGCAGCTTTGGGCAGGGGTATTCACCCCTCCACTTT
TRBV5-1	TRBJ1-4	.	16	.	CASSPNQGSANEKLFF	TGCGCCAGCAGCCCAAACCAGGGGTCGGCTAATGAAAAACTGTTTTTT
TRBV7-6	TRBJ2-7	.	16	.	CASSLGASAVIYEQYF	TGTGCCAGCAGCCTAGGGGCGAGCGCCGTAATCTACGAGCAGTACTTC
TRBV5-1	TRBJ2-3	.	17	TRBD2	CASSLDGRARNTDTQYF	TGCGCCAGCAGCTTGGACGGGAGGGCCCGGAACACAGATACGCAGTATTTT
TRBV9	TRBJ2-1	.	13	.	CASSVALPSEQFF	TGTGCCAGCAGCGTAGCTCTCCCGTCTGAGCAGTTCTTC
TRBV6-1	TRBJ2-7	.	15	.	CASSVQVGTPYEQYF	TGTGCCAGCAGTGTTCAGGTAGGGACTCCCTACGAGCAGTACTTC
TRBV6-6	TRBJ2-4	.	12	TRBD2	CASSYGEGIQYF	TGTGCCAGCAGTTACGGGGAGGGCATTCAGTACTTC
TRBV30	TRBJ2-5	.	12	.	CAWRGGGETQYF	TGTGCCTGGAGAGGTGGCGGGGAGACCCAGTACTTC
TRBV29-1	TRBJ1-1	.	13	.	CSVDSGGNTEAFF	TGCAGCGTTGACTCCGGGGGGAACACTGAAGCTTTCTTT
TRBV18	TRBJ1-2	.	15	.	CASSHDPTLYYGYTF	TGTGCCAGCTCTCACGACCCCACCCTCTACTATGGCTACACCTTC
TRBV5-1	TRBJ2-5	many	15	.	CASTLEGRPQETQYF	TGCGCCAGCACCCTCGAAGGGAGGCCCCAAGAGACCCAGTACTTC
TRBV19	TRBJ1-5	once	14	.	CASSSTGRNQPQHF	TGTGCCAGTAGTTCTACAGGGAGAAATCAGCCCCAGCATTTT
TRBV9	TRBJ2-3	.	15	.	CASSEEAGLTDTQYF	TGTGCCAGCAGCGAGGAGGCGGGACTCACAGATACGCAGTATTTT
TRBV7-8	TRBJ1-5	.	14	.	CASSLVESNQPQHF	TGTGCCAGCAGCTTAGTTGAGAGCAATCAGCCCCAGCATTTT
TRBV27	TRBJ1-2	.	14	TRBD1	CASNQRGAGGGYTF	TGTGCCAGCAACCAAAGAGGGGCAGGGGGAGGCTACACCTTC
TRBV11-2	TRBJ2-3	.	14	.	CASSLSRWVDTQYF	TGTGCCAGCAGCTTAAGTCGGTGGGTAGATACGCAGTATTTT
TRBV4-1	TRBJ2-1	few	15	TRBD2	CASSLLGLANNEQFF	TGCGCCAGCAGCCTCCTTGGACTAGCAAACAATGAGCAGTTCTTC
TRBV30	TRBJ1-3	.	17	TRBD1	CASSGQGAQISGNTIYF	TGTGCCTCATCGGGACAGGGTGCCCAAATCAGTGGAAACACCATATATTTT
TRBV14	TRBJ1-2	.	15	TRBD1	CASSHERTGSYGYTF	TGTGCCAGCAGCCATGAAAGGACAGGGAGCTATGGCTACACCTTC
TRBV7-2	TRBJ2-2	.	12	.	CASSSVGGELFF	TGTGCCAGCAGCTCCGTCGGCGGGGAGCTGTTTTTT
TRBV9	TRBJ2-5	.	14	TRBD2	CASSVGEGGRTQYF	TGTGCCAGCAGCGTCGGGGAGGGAGGTCGGACCCAGTACTTC
TRBV27	TRBJ2-5	.	16	TRBD1	CASSPTGTGSRETQYF	TGTGCCAGCAGCCCGACCGGGACAGGGTCGAGAGAGACCCAGTACTTC
TRBV28	TRBJ1-2	.	12	.	CASRMGRGGYTF	TGTGCCAGCAGAATGGGCCGGGGCGGCTACACCTTC